The sequence of this T cell receptor beta chain was determined in a study of tissue T cells after allogeneic stem cell transplantation. Repertoires were generated with immunoSEQ multiplex PCR, while TCRdb's copy carries only in-frame clones and drops some. This sample has several hundred clones, with roughly 45% found just once. Regarding the study as a whole: Tissue-detected TCR repertoire was only partly captured by blood and spleen T cells.

Regarding this clone: The antigen remains unidentified. These gene names are mouse names. The CDR3 end is not reached by the read, which stops 1 residue before it; the germline J gene fills it in.

The V end lost 5 bases, the J end lost 0 bases, and 10 bases lay between the germline ends. Germline CDR1 is NSHNY and CDR2 is SYGAGN. The CDR3 is 14 residues long. Noted time point: mouse harvest day 14 after allogeneic transplant. Each mouse received 10^7 T-cell-depleted marrow cells plus 10^6 splenic CD5+ T cells by tail vein. Mice had MHC-mismatched B6 into BALB/c GVHD, sampled day 7 or 14. This rearrangement joins TRBV13-1 to TRBJ2-3, with a tentative D call TRBD1 (5 bases). The sequencing input was liver tissue. The clonotype originates from a female BALB/c mouse given C57BL/6 T cells with graft-versus-host disease after an allogeneic hematopoietic cell transplant. The CDR3 protein is CASSPDSSAETLYF. CDR3 DNA, as far as it was read: TGTGCCAGCAGCCCCGACAGTAGTGCAGAAACGCTGTAT.